These T cell receptor beta chains were read from a single sample in a study of identical twins. TCRdb analysed the 5' RACE reads with MiXCR anew, one entry per CDR3 protein. In the table there are some 500,000 distinct CDR3 sequences, 7.5% to 10% of which are singletons. In addition, the sample was reused for a study of yellow fever vaccine responses in identical twins.

Source material: PBMCs. The receptors were gathered from a woman younger than 30 in good health. Each CDR3 is given with its conserved first and last residue. Each record gives: clone size, D gene, J gene, V gene, CDR3 DNA, CDR3 protein. D genes are given only for firm matches. Size is omitted from some rows. Given values are once, few, many or a class for expanded clones.

abundance: few; d_gene: -; j_gene: TRBJ2-7; v_gene: TRBV7-6; CDR3nt: TGTGCCAGCAGCTTAGGAGAATTGGGCTACGAGCAGTACTTC; CDR3aa: CASSLGELGYEQYF
abundance: few; d_gene: -; j_gene: TRBJ2-5; v_gene: TRBV7-8; CDR3nt: TGTGCCAGCAGCTTCTTGGGACCGCTCCTAACAGAGACCCAGTACTTC; CDR3aa: CASSFLGPLLTETQYF
abundance: many; d_gene: -; j_gene: TRBJ2-1; v_gene: TRBV20-1; CDR3nt: TGCAGTGCTAGAGACGGAGTAGGAGTCAATGAGCAGTTCTTC; CDR3aa: CSARDGVGVNEQFF
abundance: many; d_gene: TRBD2; j_gene: TRBJ2-2; v_gene: TRBV7-3; CDR3nt: TGTGCCAGCAGCTCGACTAGCTTGAACTCGGAGCTGTTTTTT; CDR3aa: CASSSTSLNSELFF
abundance: few; d_gene: -; j_gene: TRBJ2-7; v_gene: TRBV20-1; CDR3nt: TGCAGTGCTGCCAAGGTTCGGACCCGCCGCTCCTACGAGCAGTACTTC; CDR3aa: CSAAKVRTRRSYEQYF
abundance: few; d_gene: -; j_gene: TRBJ2-4; v_gene: TRBV3-1; CDR3nt: TGTGCCAGCAGCCAAGATATTAACATTCAGTACTTC; CDR3aa: CASSQDINIQYF
abundance: few; d_gene: -; j_gene: TRBJ2-1; v_gene: TRBV5-1; CDR3nt: TGCGCCAGCAGGATGGTGGGCAATGAGCAGTTCTTC; CDR3aa: CASRMVGNEQFF
abundance: many; d_gene: -; j_gene: TRBJ1-5; v_gene: TRBV12-3/TRBV12-4; CDR3nt: TGTGCCAGCACCGGGGACCGGCGGGGCAATCAGCCCCAGCATTTT; CDR3aa: CASTGDRRGNQPQHF
abundance: few; d_gene: -; j_gene: TRBJ2-5; v_gene: TRBV14; CDR3nt: TGTGCCAGCAGCCAAGGGGCCCCTCAGTACTTC; CDR3aa: CASSQGAPQYF
abundance: -; d_gene: -; j_gene: TRBJ2-3; v_gene: TRBV4-2; CDR3nt: TGTGCCAGCAGCCAAGCCCAATCCGGGACCCGCACAGATACGCAGTATTTT; CDR3aa: CASSQAQSGTRTDTQYF
abundance: -; d_gene: -; j_gene: TRBJ1-5; v_gene: TRBV6-1; CDR3nt: TGTGCCAGCAGTGAAGGGAGGCAGGATCAGCCCCAGCATTTT; CDR3aa: CASSEGRQDQPQHF
abundance: -; d_gene: -; j_gene: TRBJ2-1; v_gene: TRBV7-6; CDR3nt: TGTGCCAGCACCTCGAATGGGGACGGACATTCTAATGAGCAGTTCTTC; CDR3aa: CASTSNGDGHSNEQFF
abundance: -; d_gene: -; j_gene: TRBJ1-6; v_gene: TRBV21-1; CDR3nt: TGTGCCAGCAGCAGGGGAAGGGGCGCGCGGAATTCACCCCTCCACTTT; CDR3aa: CASSRGRGARNSPLHF
abundance: -; d_gene: TRBD2; j_gene: TRBJ2-1; v_gene: TRBV4-1; CDR3nt: TGCGCCAGCAGGCCAACGGGCGCTAGCGGCAAATCAAAAACCTACAATGAGCAGTTCTTC; CDR3aa: CASRPTGASGKSKTYNEQFF
abundance: few; d_gene: TRBD2; j_gene: TRBJ2-3; v_gene: TRBV9; CDR3nt: TGTGCCAGCAGCCCTCGCCAGCGGGAGTACAACACAGATACGCAGTATTTT; CDR3aa: CASSPRQREYNTDTQYF
abundance: many; d_gene: TRBD2; j_gene: TRBJ2-1; v_gene: TRBV29-1; CDR3nt: TGCAGCGCCGAAAGCGGGAGCCCTCCCAATGAGCAGTTCTTC; CDR3aa: CSAESGSPPNEQFF
abundance: many; d_gene: -; j_gene: TRBJ1-2; v_gene: TRBV20-1; CDR3nt: TGCAGTGGGGCGAGCTACTCTAACTATGGCTACACCTTC; CDR3aa: CSGASYSNYGYTF
abundance: many; d_gene: -; j_gene: TRBJ2-3; v_gene: TRBV7-2; CDR3nt: TGTGCCAGCAGCTTCCGTCCGGCATTAAGAACAGATACGCAGTATTTT; CDR3aa: CASSFRPALRTDTQYF
abundance: -; d_gene: TRBD2; j_gene: TRBJ2-2; v_gene: TRBV5-1; CDR3nt: TGCGCCAGCAGCTCCCCGGGACTAGCGGGAGGGCCGAACACCGGGGAGCTGTTTTTT; CDR3aa: CASSSPGLAGGPNTGELFF
abundance: few; d_gene: -; j_gene: TRBJ1-1; v_gene: TRBV20-1; CDR3nt: TGCAGTGCTAGAGATCCAGGGCAAAACACTGAAGCTTTCTTT; CDR3aa: CSARDPGQNTEAFF
abundance: few; d_gene: -; j_gene: TRBJ1-5; v_gene: TRBV27; CDR3nt: TGTGCCAGCAGTTTATCGAAAGGGGCCATTCAGCCCCAGCATTTT; CDR3aa: CASSLSKGAIQPQHF
abundance: few; d_gene: -; j_gene: TRBJ1-1; v_gene: TRBV28; CDR3nt: TGTGCCAGCAGTTTGTTGGACAGCTTGAACACTGAAGCTTTCTTT; CDR3aa: CASSLLDSLNTEAFF
abundance: many; d_gene: -; j_gene: TRBJ2-3; v_gene: TRBV7-3; CDR3nt: TGTGCCAGCAGCAAGAGGTCTGAAGAAGATCCGCAGTATTTT; CDR3aa: CASSKRSEEDPQYF
abundance: -; d_gene: -; j_gene: TRBJ2-3; v_gene: TRBV9; CDR3nt: TGTGCCAGCAGCGTAGGCGGAGCCAACACAGATACGCAGTATTTT; CDR3aa: CASSVGGANTDTQYF
abundance: -; d_gene: TRBD1; j_gene: TRBJ2-1; v_gene: TRBV29-1; CDR3nt: TGCAGCGCTAACGGACAGGGGGAAATTTGGTCCTACAATGAGCAGTTCTTC; CDR3aa: CSANGQGEIWSYNEQFF
abundance: many; d_gene: -; j_gene: TRBJ2-4; v_gene: TRBV12-3/TRBV12-4; CDR3nt: TGTGCCAGCAGTAGGGGGGCCAAAAACATTCAGTACTTC; CDR3aa: CASSRGAKNIQYF
abundance: many; d_gene: -; j_gene: TRBJ1-5; v_gene: TRBV28; CDR3nt: TGTGCCAGCAGTTTGGAGAGAGCTAGGCCCCAGCATTTT; CDR3aa: CASSLERARPQHF
abundance: few; d_gene: -; j_gene: TRBJ2-3; v_gene: TRBV29-1; CDR3nt: TGCAGCGTTACGTCCGGGCGAGATACGCAGTATTTT; CDR3aa: CSVTSGRDTQYF